The T cell receptor (beta chain) under discussion was sequenced for a study of blood T cell repertoires in COVID-19. Study as a whole: Spain, Italy and the United States supplied samples that represented acute and convalescent COVID-19. PBMCs, B-cell-depleted T cells, or T cells were the source of the cDNA or gDNA that made up the material.

V dropped 6 bases and J dropped 4 bases, with 15 bases sitting between them. Germline CDR1 is SGHTA and CDR2 is FQGNSA. CDR3 length equals 14 residues. The table lists this clone with a count of one. In the original processing: Estimated nucleated cell counts came from reference gene primer amplification. Sequencing used immunoSEQ multiplex PCR; TCRdb keeps in-frame clones, though not all of them. V and J calls and clone size are as listed in that table; D and trimming were resolved from the DNA. The repertoire holds under 350,000 clones, with around 84% as singletons. Sample: peripheral blood. This TCR came from a man in his 70s with acute or convalescent COVID-19. The V and J genes are TRBV7-2 and TRBJ1-2, with D maybe TRBD1 (5 bases). This CDR3 is CASSPPGSGYGYTF. Written as DNA, the CDR3 is TGTGCCAGCAGTCCCCCAGGGTCCGGCTATGGCTACACCTTC. The whole variable domain, remainder taken from reference TRBV7-2 and TRBJ1-2, is GAGVSQSPSNKVTEKGKDVELRCDPISGHTALYWYRQSLGQGLEFLIYFQGNSAPDKSGLPSDRFSAERTGGSVSTLTIQRTQQEDSAVYLCASSPPGSGYGYTFGSGTRLTVV.